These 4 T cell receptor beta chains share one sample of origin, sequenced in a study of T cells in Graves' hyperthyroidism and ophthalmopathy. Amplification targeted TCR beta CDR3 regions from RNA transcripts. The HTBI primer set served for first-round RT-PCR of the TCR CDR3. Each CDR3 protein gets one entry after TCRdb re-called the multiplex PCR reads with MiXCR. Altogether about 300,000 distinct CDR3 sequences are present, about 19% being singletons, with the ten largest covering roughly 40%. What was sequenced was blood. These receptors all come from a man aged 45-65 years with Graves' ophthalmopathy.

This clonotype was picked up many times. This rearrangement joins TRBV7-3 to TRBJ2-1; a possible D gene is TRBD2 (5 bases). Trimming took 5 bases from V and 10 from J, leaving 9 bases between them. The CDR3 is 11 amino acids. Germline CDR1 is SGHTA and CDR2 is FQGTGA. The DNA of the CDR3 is TGTGCCAGCAGCCTTGGGAGCGAGCAGTTCTTC. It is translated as CASSLGSEQFF.

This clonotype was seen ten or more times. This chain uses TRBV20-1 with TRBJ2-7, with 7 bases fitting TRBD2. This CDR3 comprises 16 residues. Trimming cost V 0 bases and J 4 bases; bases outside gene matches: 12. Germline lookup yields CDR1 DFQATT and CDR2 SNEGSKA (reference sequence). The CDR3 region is CSARDRRRGSGYEQYF. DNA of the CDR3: TGCAGTGCTAGAGATCGACGGAGGGGTAGCGGGTACGAGCAGTACTTC.

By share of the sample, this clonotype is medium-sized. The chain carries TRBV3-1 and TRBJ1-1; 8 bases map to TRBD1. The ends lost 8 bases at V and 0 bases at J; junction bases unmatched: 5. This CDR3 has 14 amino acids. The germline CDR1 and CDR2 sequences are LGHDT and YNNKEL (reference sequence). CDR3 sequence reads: CASGLGQVNTEAFF. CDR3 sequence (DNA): TGTGCCAGCGGCTTGGGACAGGTGAACACTGAAGCTTTCTTT.

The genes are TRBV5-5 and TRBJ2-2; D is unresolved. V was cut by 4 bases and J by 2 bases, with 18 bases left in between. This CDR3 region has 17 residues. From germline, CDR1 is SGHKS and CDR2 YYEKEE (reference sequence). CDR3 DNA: TGTGCCAGCAGCCAAGTTCCTCGGACGGATAACACCGGGGAGCTGTTTTTT. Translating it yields CASSQVPRTDNTGELFF.